This entry lists 9 T cell receptor beta chains sequenced from one sample in a study of identical twins. MiXCR, run by TCRdb on the 5' RACE reads, gives a single entry per CDR3 protein. Counted here are 1.5 million or so distinct CDR3 sequences, around a third occurring once; the ten biggest clones make up about 0.25%. The sample comprised cord blood. These receptors were collected from a newborn girl in good health.

The table lists this clonotype with a few counts. CDR3 residues: CASSEPRAGTSETQYF. Written as DNA, the CDR3 is TGTGCCAGCAGTGAGCCCAGAGCCGGGACCTCAGAGACCCAGTACTTC. The J gene is TRBJ2-5, the V gene TRBV28; D possibly uses TRBD1 or TRBD2 (5 bases each). Germline CDR1 is MDHEN and CDR2 is SYDVKM. This CDR3 is 16 amino acids long. V lost 5 bases and J 4 bases, leaving 20 bases between the germline ends.

In DNA form, the CDR3 reads TGCAGTGCTAGTTCCGGGACTGGGGATGAGCAGTTCTTC. It codes for CSASSGTGDEQFF. The chain joins TRBV20-1 to TRBJ2-1, with TRBD2 as a possible D gene (6 bases). This CDR3 spans 13 amino acids. The ends were cut back, 3 bases at V and 8 bases at J, with 14 bases in the middle. Looked up from germline, CDR1 is DFQATT and CDR2 is SNEGSKA (reference sequence).

V gene TRBV19 combines with J gene TRBJ1-2, with 7 bases lining up with TRBD1. The CDR3 covers 15 residues. Germline CDR1 and CDR2: LNHDA and SQIVND (reference sequence). The V and J ends lost 7 bases and 1 base, in that order; junction bases with no gene match: 9. The CDR3 bases are TGTGCCAGTACTCAGCCGGGACAGCTTAACTATGGCTACACCTTC. Protein: CASTQPGQLNYGYTF.

The CDR3 reads CSARRDGNTGELFF. The CDR3 DNA is TGCAGTGCTAGAAGGGACGGGAACACCGGGGAGCTGTTTTTT. This chain joins TRBV20-1 and TRBJ2-2; D might be TRBD1 or TRBD2, each matching 5 bases. The CDR3 contains 14 residues. Germline CDR1 DFQATT, CDR2 SNEGSKA (reference sequence). The V end was cut by 2 bases, the J end by 1 base, with 8 bases between.

This clonotype has only a few counts. The rearrangement links TRBV13 to TRBJ1-4; a possible D gene is TRBD1 (6 bases). The CDR3 has 14 amino acids. With 3 bases removed from V and 8 bases from J, the gap between germline ends came to 13 bases. The germline V gene encodes CDR1 PRHDT and CDR2 FYEKMQ (reference sequence). CDR3 sequence reads: CASSLDETGEKLFF. CDR3 coding DNA: TGTGCCAGCAGCTTGGACGAAACAGGGGAAAAACTGTTTTTT.

This clonotype has only a few counts. V is TRBV24-1 and J is TRBJ2-5; 7 nucleotides agree with TRBD2. CDR1 KGHDR and CDR2 SFDVKD come from the germline V gene. This CDR3 region has 14 residues. J gave up 4 bases and V 3 bases, and 4 bases lay outside the gene matches. CDR3 nucleotides: TGTGCCACCAGTGATCGGACTAGTGGAGAGACCCAGTACTTC. This codes for CATSDRTSGETQYF.

V and J are TRBV7-9 and TRBJ1-1; no clear D gene. Trimming shortened V by 3 bases and J by 4 bases, and 15 bases separated the two germline ends. Germline loops: CDR1 SEHNR, CDR2 FQNEAQ (reference sequence). The CDR3 totals 15 residues. The CDR3 protein is CASSFPSIASTEAFF. The CDR3 region has the DNA TGTGCCAGCAGCTTTCCCTCAATAGCGAGCACTGAAGCTTTCTTT.

The chain links TRBV10-3 to TRBJ1-2; D remains unclear. Trimming pared 0 bases from V and 8 bases from J, leaving 13 bases between. Germline assignment: CDR1 ENHRY and CDR2 SYGVKD. The CDR3 totals 14 residues. The CDR3 coding sequence is TGTGCCATCAGTGAGTCGATAGGAATTGAAGGCTACACCTTC. It specifies CAISESIGIEGYTF.

Concerning this clonotype itself: Sequence at one end of the junction differs from germline and may be a read error. V usage is TRBV29-1 and J usage is TRBJ1-2; no clear D gene. Germline V gene lookup returns CDR1 SQVTM and CDR2 ANQGSEA. The CDR3 sequence is 13 residues long. CDR3 nucleotide sequence: TGCAGCGTTGAAGATCCACTCCCCTTTGGCAACACCTTC. It codes for CSVEDPLPFGNTF.